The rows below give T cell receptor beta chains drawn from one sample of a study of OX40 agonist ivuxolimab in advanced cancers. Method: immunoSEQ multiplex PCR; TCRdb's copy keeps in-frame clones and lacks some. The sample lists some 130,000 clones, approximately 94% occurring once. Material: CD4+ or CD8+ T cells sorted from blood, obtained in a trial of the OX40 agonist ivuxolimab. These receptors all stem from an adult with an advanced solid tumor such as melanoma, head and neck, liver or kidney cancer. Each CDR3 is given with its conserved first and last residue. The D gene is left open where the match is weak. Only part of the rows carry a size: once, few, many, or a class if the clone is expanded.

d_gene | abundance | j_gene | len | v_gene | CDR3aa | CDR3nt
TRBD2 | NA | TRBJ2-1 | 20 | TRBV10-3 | CAISNWDTKTSGRSYNEQFF | TGTGCCATCAGTAACTGGGACACAAAGACTAGCGGGAGGTCATACAATGAGCAGTTCTTC
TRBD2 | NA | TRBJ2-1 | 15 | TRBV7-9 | CASALPSGSFYEQFF | TGTGCCAGCGCCTTACCTAGCGGGAGTTTCTATGAGCAGTTCTTC
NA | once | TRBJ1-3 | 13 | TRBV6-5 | CAIRGDTGNTIYF | TGTGCCATCAGAGGGGATACTGGAAACACCATATATTTT
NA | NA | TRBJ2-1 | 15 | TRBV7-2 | CASSLGQGHGNEQFF | TGTGCCAGCAGCTTAGGGCAGGGTCACGGCAATGAGCAGTTCTTC
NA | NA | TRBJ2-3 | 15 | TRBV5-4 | CASSLEFGGRDTQYF | TGTGCCAGCAGCTTAGAATTTGGCGGGCGAGATACGCAGTATTTT
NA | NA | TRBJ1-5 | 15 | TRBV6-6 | CASRPPPFRDQPQHF | TGTGCCAGCAGACCCCCGCCCTTTAGGGATCAGCCCCAGCATTTT
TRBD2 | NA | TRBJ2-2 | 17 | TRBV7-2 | CASSLEASGALTGELFF | TGTGCCAGCAGCTTAGAGGCTAGCGGGGCCCTCACCGGGGAGCTGTTTTTT
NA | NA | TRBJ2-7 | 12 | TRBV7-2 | CASSWTVYEQYF | TGTGCCAGCAGCTGGACAGTTTACGAGCAGTACTTC
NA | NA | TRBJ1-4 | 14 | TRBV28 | CASGLTVGNEKLFF | TGTGCCAGCGGGCTGACAGTCGGTAATGAAAAACTGTTTTTT
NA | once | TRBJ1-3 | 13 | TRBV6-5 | CASSRDSGNTIYF | TGTGCCAGCAGTCGGGACTCCGGAAACACCATATATTTT
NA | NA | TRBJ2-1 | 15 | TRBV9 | CASSAVGGTYNEQFF | TGTGCCAGCAGCGCAGTAGGCGGAACCTACAATGAGCAGTTCTTC
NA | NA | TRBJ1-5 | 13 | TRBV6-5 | CASSLQEGQPQHF | TGTGCCAGCAGCCTACAAGAGGGACAGCCCCAGCATTTT
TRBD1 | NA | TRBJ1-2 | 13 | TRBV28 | CASSPWDRQGYTF | TGTGCCAGCAGTCCGTGGGACAGGCAAGGCTACACCTTC
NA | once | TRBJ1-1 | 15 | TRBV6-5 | CASSYSRVERTEAFF | TGTGCCAGCAGTTACTCGAGAGTAGAACGGACTGAAGCTTTCTTT
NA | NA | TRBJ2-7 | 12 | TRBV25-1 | CASSPREREQYF | TGTGCCAGCAGTCCCAGGGAACGCGAGCAGTACTTC
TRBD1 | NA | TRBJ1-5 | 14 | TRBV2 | CASSATGGNQPQHF | TGTGCCAGCAGCGCGACAGGGGGCAATCAGCCCCAGCATTTT
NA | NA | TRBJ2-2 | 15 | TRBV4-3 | CASSQDLGGTGELFF | TGCGCCAGCAGCCAGGACCTCGGGGGCACCGGGGAGCTGTTTTTT
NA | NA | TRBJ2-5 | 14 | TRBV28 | CASSLVRYQETQYF | TGTGCCAGCAGTTTAGTGCGGTACCAAGAGACCCAGTACTTC
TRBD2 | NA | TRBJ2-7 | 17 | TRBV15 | CATSRESWRGGIFEQYF | TGTGCCACCAGCAGAGAGTCTTGGCGGGGGGGCATTTTCGAGCAGTACTTC
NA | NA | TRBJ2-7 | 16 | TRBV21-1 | CASSKGRDPSSYEQYF | TGTGCCAGCAGCAAAGGGCGGGACCCAAGCTCCTACGAGCAGTACTTC
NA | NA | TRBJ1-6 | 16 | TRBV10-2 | CASSESVTAYNSPLHF | TGCGCCAGCAGTGAGTCTGTGACGGCCTATAATTCACCCCTCCACTTT
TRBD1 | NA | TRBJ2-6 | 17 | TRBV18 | CASSRGQGGSGANVLTF | TGTGCCAGCTCACGGGGACAGGGGGGCTCTGGGGCCAACGTCCTGACTTTC
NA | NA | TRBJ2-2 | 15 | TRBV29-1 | CSVEESGKVTGELFF | TGCAGCGTTGAAGAGTCCGGGAAGGTAACCGGGGAGCTGTTTTTT
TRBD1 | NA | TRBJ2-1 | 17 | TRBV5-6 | CASSTRWTGGRYNEQFF | TGTGCCAGCAGCACCCGATGGACAGGGGGCCGGTACAATGAGCAGTTCTTC
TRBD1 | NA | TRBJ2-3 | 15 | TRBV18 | CASSPPDRGIDTQYF | TGTGCCAGCTCACCACCGGACAGGGGGATTGATACGCAGTATTTT